This TCR beta chain is from a study of blood T cell repertoires in COVID-19. Background on the study: The origin of the acute and convalescent COVID-19 samples was the United States, Italy and Spain. From T cells, B-cell-depleted T cells, or PBMCs came the material, which was cDNA or gDNA.

Per the original methods: Estimated nucleated cell counts came from reference gene primer amplification. The protocol was immunoSEQ multiplex PCR, while the TCRdb copy is restricted to in-frame clones and leaves out a portion. From that table come the V and J calls and clone size; the DNA was used to work out D and trimming. The sample contains 300,000 to 400,000 clones, around nine tenths of which appear only once. CDR3 length: 12 amino acids. The V end lost 3 bases, the J end lost 4 bases, and 5 bases lay between the germline ends. Per germline, CDR1 SGHTA and CDR2 FQGNSA. This TCR came from a woman aged 18-29 years who had recovered from COVID-19. The sequenced sample consisted of peripheral blood. The V and J genes are TRBV7-2 and TRBJ2-3; the D is unclear. The CDR3 bases are TGTGCCAGCAGCTTCAGTGCAGATACGCAGTATTTT. This encodes CASSFSADTQYF.